The 11 T cell receptor beta chains below come from one sample, sequenced in a study of T cells in narcolepsy. TCRdb's copy holds only in-frame clones and misses some; the assay was immunoSEQ multiplex PCR. Of fewer than 35,000 clones listed, 70% to 80% are singletons. The sequenced sample consisted of CD45RA- memory CD4+ T cells from PBMCs. These receptors were obtained from a human donor with narcolepsy.

This chain connects TRBV5-5 to TRBJ2-1; maybe TRBD2 (6 bases). V lost 0 bases, J lost 5 bases, and 18 bases lay in between. Germline CDR1 SGHKS, CDR2 YYEKEE (reference sequence). CDR3 length equals 17 residues. In nucleotides, the CDR3 is TGTGCCAGCAGCTTGGCCTATAGGGCCAGGAGGGACAATGAGCAGTTCTTC. Amino acids: CASSLAYRARRDNEQFF.

The CDR3 DNA reads TGTGCCTGGGGACAGGGGGCTGGAGAGACCCAGTACTTC. Amino acid sequence: CAWGQGAGETQYF. The rearrangement links TRBV30 to TRBJ2-5; 11 bases map to TRBD1. V trimming: 5 bases; J trimming: 4 bases; junction bases outside the gene matches: 3. The germline V gene has CDR1 GTSNPN and CDR2 SVGIG (reference sequence). The CDR3 totals 13 residues.

The rearrangement joins TRBV7-2 to TRBJ2-7, with 10 bases matching TRBD2. V lost 5 bases, J lost 7 bases, and 5 bases stayed unmatched. Germline V lookup: CDR1 SGHTA, CDR2 FQGNSA. CDR3 length: 13 residues. As DNA, the CDR3 is TGTGCCAGCAGCCCACGGACTAGCGGAGAGCAGTACTTC. Protein product: CASSPRTSGEQYF.

The chain combines TRBV14 with TRBJ2-3, with TRBD2 matching 9 bases. Germline loops: CDR1 SGHDN, CDR2 FVKESK. The V gene end was trimmed by 3 bases and the J gene end by 6 bases; junction bases not matched to a gene: 7. This CDR3 spans 15 amino acids. The CDR3 sequence: CASSHGSGRRDTQYF. The CDR3 nucleotides read TGTGCCAGCAGCCACGGTAGCGGGAGAAGGGATACGCAGTATTTT.

The rearrangement uses TRBV2 and TRBJ2-5; 12 nucleotides match TRBD2. V dropped 8 bases and J dropped 7; count of bases not matched to a gene: 17. Germline CDR1 reads SNHLY; CDR2 reads FYNNEI. This CDR3 is built from 17 residues. The chain's CDR3 is CASFWTLAGGPVGTQYF. The CDR3 DNA reads TGTGCCAGCTTTTGGACACTAGCGGGAGGCCCCGTGGGGACCCAGTACTTC.

This clone was observed a handful of times. V and J are TRBV18 and TRBJ1-2; no reliable D call. Germline assignment: CDR1 KGHSH and CDR2 LQKENI. The germline V and J ends were trimmed by 3 bases and 4 bases, with 6 bases remaining between them. This CDR3 spans 12 amino acids. In DNA form, the CDR3 reads TGTGCCAGCTCACCTGAGGGCTATGGCTACACCTTC. The encoded protein is CASSPEGYGYTF.

This chain links TRBV7-8 with TRBJ1-4; a possible D gene is TRBD1 (6 bases). V lost 4 bases and J 5 bases, leaving 14 bases between the germline ends. Looked up from germline, CDR1 is SGHVS and CDR2 is FQNEAQ. The CDR3 spans 15 residues. The CDR3 reads CASSSYRVGNEKLFF. In DNA form, the CDR3 reads TGTGCCAGCAGCTCGTACAGGGTAGGGAATGAAAAACTGTTTTTT. Full variable domain (missing parts from reference TRBV7-8 and TRBJ1-4): GAGVSQSPRYKVAKRGQDVALRCDPISGHVSLFWYQQALGQGPEFLTYFQNEAQLDKSGLPSDRFFAERPEGSVSTLKIQRTQQEDSAVYLCASSSYRVGNEKLFFGSGTQLSVL.

V gene TRBV9 combines with J gene TRBJ1-1; possible D gene TRBD1, 5 bases. Germline lookup yields CDR1 SGDLS and CDR2 YYNGEE. The CDR3 loop spans 15 amino acids. Deletions cut 4 bases from V and 2 bases from J, with 15 bases between. CDR3 sequence reads: CASSPPGRTNTEAFF. CDR3 in DNA: TGTGCCAGCAGCCCACCGGGACGGACTAACACTGAAGCTTTCTTT.

V is TRBV29-1 and J is TRBJ1-3; maybe TRBD1 (6 bases). Trimming removed 4 bases from V and 4 bases from J, with 14 bases in between. Germline CDR1 is SQVTM and CDR2 is ANQGSEA. The CDR3 spans 14 residues. The CDR3 is CSVGNRESGNTIYF. In DNA, the CDR3 is TGCAGCGTTGGAAACAGGGAATCGGGAAACACCATATATTTT.

The chain is built from TRBV5-1 and TRBJ2-5, with D perhaps matching TRBD2 (5 bases). Near its end, the DNA agrees better with TRBJ2-7, so the J call may be wrong. From germline, CDR1 is SGHRS and CDR2 YFSETQ. This CDR3 comprises 15 residues. The CDR3 sequence: CASSLGGLSNYEQYF. The CDR3 DNA follows: TGCGCCAGCAGCTTGGGTGGACTCTCTAACTACGAGCAGTACTTC.

The chain recombines TRBV5-6 with TRBJ2-1; 7 bases are shared with TRBD2. In germline, CDR1 is SGHDT, CDR2 YYEEEE. Trimming took 3 bases from V and 4 from J; bases not matched to a gene: 7. CDR3 size: 15 residues. CDR3 sequence (DNA): TGTGCCAGCAGCTCAAGCGGGATTTTGTACAATGAGCAGTTCTTC. Protein product: CASSSSGILYNEQFF.